This T cell receptor beta chain was identified during a study of OX40 agonist ivuxolimab in advanced cancers. Study-wide context: Patients received ivuxolimab, an agonistic anti-OX40 (CD134) antibody. From about 23 to 85 years was the age range, with a mean of around 54 years, and nearly 85% were male.

Exclusion applied to patients with autoimmune disease history or systemic immunosuppression. The table came from immunoSEQ multiplex PCR; TCRdb's copy has only in-frame clones and leaves some out. The sample shows under 90,000 clones, about nine tenths of them seen only once. About this clone: Mismatch with germline at one junction end may stem from a read error. Other DNA sequences within the sample encode an identical CDR3.

The CDR3 has 13 residues. Germline CDR1 is MNHEY and CDR2 is SVGAGI. The clonotype originates from an adult with an advanced solid tumor such as melanoma, head and neck, liver or kidney cancer. The chain carries TRBV6-5 and TRBJ1-2, with unresolved D. The sequencing used CD4+ or CD8+ T cells sorted from blood, collected in a trial of the OX40 agonist ivuxolimab. The DNA of the CDR3 is TGTGCTAGCAGTTACGACGCTAACTATGGCTACACCTTC. Translation: CASSYDANYGYTF.